This is a list of T cell receptor beta chains from one sample in a study of blood T cell repertoires in COVID-19. The method was immunoSEQ multiplex PCR; TCRdb's version includes in-frame clones alone and lacks a portion of them. The sample contains about 140,000 clones, approximately 91% of which appear only once. The source material was peripheral blood. Every receptor here comes from a man between 65 and 85 years old with acute or convalescent COVID-19. Each CDR3 is given with its conserved first and last residue. D genes are given only for firm matches. Clone size is given for some rows only: seen once, a few or many times, or a class if the clone is expanded.

clone size,V gene,D gene,CDR3 protein
NA,TRBV7-9,NA,CASSLIGEKLFF
NA,TRBV9,NA,CASSAERGYGYTF
NA,TRBV5-1,NA,CASSTGLSDEQFF
NA,TRBV2,NA,CASVPGQNTEAFF
NA,TRBV18,TRBD1,CASSPGQGTDTQYF
NA,TRBV19,NA,CASSILAGQPQHF
NA,TRBV27,TRBD1,CASSTRTGSMRGYTF
NA,TRBV27,NA,CASSLSGQLYGYTF
NA,TRBV6-5,NA,CASGRENTEAFF
once,TRBV5-5,TRBD2,CASSPVPGLAVGELFF
NA,TRBV7-2,NA,CASSLDSSTGELFF
NA,TRBV5-5,TRBD2,CASSFWASGINEQFF
once,TRBV9,NA,CASSVESTPEPQHF
NA,TRBV20-1,NA,CSASQTVRDGYTF
few,TRBV28,TRBD1,CASSLDRRGSPLHF
once,TRBV10-1,NA,CASSGLTGPSTDTQYF
NA,TRBV6-4,TRBD2,CASSSLAGAYNEQFF
NA,TRBV6-5,NA,CASIQGNTIYF
few,TRBV7-9,NA,CASSFESNQPQHF
once,TRBV7-3,NA,CASSSNPSGADNEQFF
few,TRBV5-4,TRBD1,CASSLETGRNSPLHF
NA,TRBV6-5,TRBD1,CASSRTGPSNTEAFF
NA,TRBV5-1,NA,CASSLTPDRQGQFF
few,TRBV11-2,NA,CASSLEASNQPQHF
NA,TRBV3-1/TRBV3-2,TRBD2,CASSQMTSPDTQYF
NA,TRBV12-3/TRBV12-4,NA,CASSSARQNGYTF
NA,TRBV11-2,TRBD1,CASSLMTGRFLDTDTQYF
NA,TRBV11-2,TRBD1,CASSSRTGMETQYF
NA,TRBV11-3,TRBD1,CASSLGQGPYNEQFF
NA,TRBV27,NA,CASSPRRASNQPQHF
NA,TRBV28,TRBD1,CASSSDRVNSPLHF
NA,TRBV27,NA,CATAWRRDAYEQYF
NA,TRBV5-5,TRBD1,CASSLYRGAMNTEAFF
NA,TRBV7-9,TRBD1,CASSLGQTNTGELFF
once,TRBV4-1,TRBD2,CASSQEFRTRYNEQFF
NA,TRBV27,TRBD2,CASSSPASGKNEQYF
NA,TRBV28,NA,CASSFEQANYGYTF
NA,TRBV19,NA,CASRRGERWNQPQHF
NA,TRBV7-2,TRBD2,CASNLGAGGNTGELFF
NA,TRBV2,TRBD2,CASTRTSGAYEQYF
once,TRBV5-4,NA,CASSLDFQAMNTEAFF
NA,TRBV28,NA,CASYSTPGYTF
NA,TRBV19,NA,CASSIGLVGRGDTQYF
NA,TRBV14,TRBD1,CASSRRTGGDTEAFF
NA,TRBV4-2,NA,CASSQDRGTGNTIYF
NA,TRBV28,NA,CASSQEVVEKLFF
NA,TRBV27,NA,CASSRRQGYYGYTF
NA,TRBV19,TRBD1,CASSIKGQGAEQYF
NA,TRBV11-2,NA,CASSPPGKGEKLFF
NA,TRBV3-1/TRBV3-2,NA,CASSQVGGTEAFF
once,TRBV19,TRBD2,CASTRTSGRGEQFF
NA,TRBV5-6,NA,CASSTSHEQFF
NA,TRBV3-1/TRBV3-2,NA,CASSWGGNNEKLFF
once,TRBV6-5,TRBD2,CASAGGTPDEQYF
NA,TRBV2,TRBD2,CASSAFLGGGTGELFF